A selection of T cell receptor beta chains follows, all from one sample in a study of CD8 T cells in Susac syndrome. TCRdb passed the immunoSEQ multiplex PCR reads through MiXCR, listing each CDR3 protein once. The table shows under 90,000 distinct CDR3 sequences, with approximately 94% occurring only once. Sequences were obtained from CD4+ T cells from PBMCs. These receptors were obtained from a human donor with Susac syndrome. The CDR3 runs from the conserved cysteine through the conserved F or W. The D gene is left open where the match is weak.

V: TRBV20-1
J: TRBJ2-1
D: NA
CDR3: CSATKGSYNEQFF

V: TRBV7-2
J: TRBJ2-5
D: TRBD2
CDR3: CASRKGGLAGAYKETQYF

V: TRBV5-1
J: TRBJ2-5
D: NA
CDR3: CASSVTGETQYF

V: TRBV6-5
J: TRBJ2-1
D: NA
CDR3: CASRGGGKTNEQFF

V: TRBV4-3
J: TRBJ1-5
D: TRBD1
CDR3: CASSQVLGTGGGNQPQHF

V: TRBV15
J: TRBJ1-5
D: NA
CDR3: CATRGRDGQPQHF

V: TRBV18
J: TRBJ1-2
D: NA
CDR3: CASSPLEEGNYGYTF

V: TRBV7-2
J: TRBJ1-2
D: NA
CDR3: CASSLAPGGVRYGYTF

V: TRBV20-1
J: TRBJ2-7
D: NA
CDR3: CSARSDGYSYEQYF

V: TRBV30
J: TRBJ1-1
D: NA
CDR3: CAWSGPPGKMNTEAFF

V: TRBV2
J: TRBJ2-7
D: TRBD2
CDR3: CASGLAGNPTNEQYF

V: TRBV4-2
J: TRBJ1-6
D: NA
CDR3: CASSQGFYNSPLHF

V: TRBV7-9
J: TRBJ1-4
D: NA
CDR3: CASSLGDLREKLFF

V: TRBV7-2
J: TRBJ1-2
D: NA
CDR3: CASSLFGARDGYTF

V: TRBV20-1
J: TRBJ1-4
D: TRBD1
CDR3: CSAFRQGVNEKLFF

V: TRBV3-1
J: TRBJ2-3
D: NA
CDR3: CASRDSRTATDTQYF

V: TRBV2
J: TRBJ1-1
D: TRBD1
CDR3: CATQEGAAEAFF

V: TRBV6-5
J: TRBJ2-3
D: NA
CDR3: CASSSIQGRDTQYF

V: TRBV5-1
J: TRBJ1-2
D: NA
CDR3: CASSLSWLVAGNGYTF

V: TRBV29-1
J: TRBJ1-1
D: TRBD1
CDR3: CSVEAPRQGLNTEAFF

V: TRBV6-5
J: TRBJ2-3
D: NA
CDR3: CASRRHYTQYF

V: TRBV20-1
J: TRBJ1-1
D: NA
CDR3: CSAREPGRVNTEAFF

V: TRBV6-5
J: TRBJ2-7
D: TRBD1
CDR3: CASSLNGDREYEQYF

V: TRBV7-2
J: TRBJ2-6
D: TRBD1
CDR3: CASSGPGTAGANVLTF

V: TRBV18
J: TRBJ2-5
D: NA
CDR3: CASSPFGQPQETQYF

V: TRBV7-7
J: TRBJ2-2
D: TRBD2
CDR3: CASSPRGNSGTGELFF

V: TRBV5-1
J: TRBJ1-1
D: NA
CDR3: CASSSRAEGTEAFF

V: TRBV5-1
J: TRBJ1-6
D: TRBD1
CDR3: CASTSGTAQNSPLHF

V: TRBV7-9
J: TRBJ1-2
D: NA
CDR3: CASSLALGNNYGYTF

V: TRBV6-1
J: TRBJ1-5
D: NA
CDR3: CASSSSGWGQPQHF

V: TRBV20-1
J: TRBJ1-6
D: NA
CDR3: CSASEGERSPLHF

V: TRBV14
J: TRBJ2-7
D: TRBD1
CDR3: CASSHLGQGGYEQYF

V: TRBV12-3/TRBV12-4
J: TRBJ2-3
D: TRBD2
CDR3: CASSLNPGLAGGADTQYF

V: TRBV12-3/TRBV12-4
J: TRBJ1-1
D: NA
CDR3: CASSLSHRDWAFF

V: TRBV7-9
J: TRBJ2-1
D: TRBD2
CDR3: CASSTRTSRSSYNEQFF

V: TRBV6-5
J: TRBJ1-5
D: NA
CDR3: CASSYSGLLEDSNQPQHF

V: TRBV7-2
J: TRBJ1-1
D: NA
CDR3: CASSLSIGGQQAVGAFF

V: TRBV11-2
J: TRBJ2-3
D: NA
CDR3: CASSRAPDFTDTQYF

V: TRBV7-9
J: TRBJ2-1
D: NA
CDR3: CASKRGGQDFSYNEQFF

V: TRBV7-2
J: TRBJ2-6
D: TRBD1
CDR3: CASSLLRGSNVLTF

V: TRBV9
J: TRBJ1-6
D: NA
CDR3: CASSALDLPGSPLHF

V: TRBV12-3/TRBV12-4
J: TRBJ1-5
D: NA
CDR3: CASSTRMGRRNQPQHF

V: TRBV7-2
J: TRBJ1-2
D: NA
CDR3: CASSFAQTGYGYTF

V: TRBV6-2/TRBV6-3
J: TRBJ1-5
D: NA
CDR3: CASSRGPPDEPQHF

V: TRBV19
J: TRBJ2-7
D: TRBD1
CDR3: CASSTGPDRVEQYF

V: TRBV21-1
J: TRBJ2-7
D: NA
CDR3: CASSKALTLESYEQYF